The next 10 T cell receptor beta chains were all read from a single sample in a study of cytomegalovirus exposure and HLA in healthy donors. PCR employed 60 Vbeta and 13 Jbeta primers. Data came from immunoSEQ multiplex PCR; TCRdb stores just in-frame clones and leaves some out. Of roughly 110,000 clones detected, roughly four fifths appear once; the ten largest clones hold more than 1.5%. Sequencing was done on a sample of PBMCs. The receptors come from a man aged 45-65 years in good health and CMV-seronegative.

This clone occurred a few times. The V and J genes are TRBV29-1 and TRBJ2-3; D remains ambiguous. V was pared by 3 bases and J by 6 bases, with 10 bases between. Germline assignment: CDR1 SQVTM and CDR2 ANQGSEA. This CDR3 spans 12 amino acids. This CDR3 reads CSVDVVEDTQYF. The DNA for the CDR3 is TGCAGCGTTGATGTCGTCGAGGATACGCAGTATTTT.

The gene calls are TRBV6-6 and TRBJ2-3; TRBD1 agrees at 7 bases. This CDR3 has 15 amino acids. Looked up from germline, CDR1 is MNHNY and CDR2 is SVGAGI (reference sequence). Germline trimming cut 6 bases from V and 0 bases from J; bases unmatched to any gene: 6. CDR3 sequence: CASRGDSSSTDTQYF. Here the CDR3 DNA reads TGTGCCAGCAGGGGGGACAGCTCTAGCACAGATACGCAGTATTTT.

On this clone itself: Other DNA variants within this sample encode the same CDR3. The chain combines TRBV28 with TRBJ1-2; D uncertain. Trimming took off 7 bases at V and 1 base at J, with 7 bases between the two ends. CDR1 is MDHEN and CDR2 is SYDVKM in the germline V gene. The CDR3 extends over 12 amino acids. The CDR3 reads CASTPGNYGYTF. The CDR3 DNA reads TGTGCCAGCACCCCCGGTAACTATGGCTACACCTTC.

The chain combines TRBV10-3 with TRBJ1-4, with D unclear. Trimming left V 2 bases short and J 8 bases short, with 15 bases between. The CDR3 length is 15 residues. Germline V CDR1 and CDR2: ENHRY, SYGVKD. The CDR3 DNA is TGTGCCATCAGTGAGAAGGAGGATGTTAGGGAAAAACTGTTTTTT. Translating it yields CAISEKEDVREKLFF.

The chain is built from TRBV2 and TRBJ1-5, with TRBD1 matching 9 bases. The ends lost 6 bases at V and 2 bases at J; junction bases unmatched: 8. The CDR3 runs 16 residues. Germline V lookup: CDR1 SNHLY, CDR2 FYNNEI. The CDR3 DNA reads TGTGCCAGCAGCGAGAACAGGGGGCTTGGCAATCAGCCCCAGCATTTT. This gives the protein CASSENRGLGNQPQHF.

This sequence joins TRBV6-1 and TRBJ1-5; 11 nucleotides match TRBD1. There are 15 residues in the CDR3. Germline CDR1 is MNHNS and CDR2 is SASEGT. The junction had 7 bases not matched to a gene; V was cut back by 7 bases and J by 5 bases. CDR3 in amino acids: CASIFRDRGDQPQHF. As DNA, the CDR3 is TGTGCCAGCATCTTCCGGGACAGGGGGGATCAGCCCCAGCATTTT.

V and J are TRBV4-1 and TRBJ1-5; D remains ambiguous. Germline lookup yields CDR1 MGHRA and CDR2 YSYEKL. The length of the CDR3 is 17 residues. Trimming left V 0 bases short and J 6 bases short, with 18 bases between. The CDR3 nucleotides read TGCGCCAGCAGCCAAGATGAGGGCCTCCAAGTGGGTCAGCCCCAGCATTTT. Protein product: CASSQDEGLQVGQPQHF.

The chain uses TRBV27 and TRBJ2-2; TRBD2 matches at 9 bases. Germline-derived CDR1 and CDR2 are MNHEY and SMNVEV (reference sequence). The CDR3 length is 15 residues. V was clipped by 6 bases and J by 4 bases; unmatched bases: 6. The CDR3 spells CASRIEAGGTGELFF. The CDR3 nucleotides are TGTGCCAGCAGGATAGAAGCGGGGGGCACCGGGGAGCTGTTTTTT.

The J gene is TRBJ1-2, the V gene TRBV7-9, with 8 bases aligning to TRBD1. The CDR3 contains 16 residues. CDR1 is SEHNR and CDR2 is FQNEAQ in the germline V gene (reference sequence). V was clipped by 3 bases and J by 0 bases; unmatched bases: 6. The CDR3 region has the DNA TGTGCCAGCAGCTTCCAGACAGGGGAGCCTAACTATGGCTACACCTTC. Its translation is CASSFQTGEPNYGYTF.

The rearrangement joins TRBV7-9 to TRBJ2-3; TRBD2 might be the D (6 bases). The length of the CDR3 is 16 residues. V gave up 7 bases and J gave up 2 bases, with 19 bases separating them. CDR1 is SEHNR and CDR2 is FQNEAQ in the germline V gene (reference sequence). The CDR3 coding sequence is TGTGCCAGCACCGAAGCCACTAGCTCCTTCACAGATACGCAGTATTTT. The encoded protein is CASTEATSSFTDTQYF. The entire variable domain, with the rest obtained from reference TRBV7-9 and TRBJ2-3, is as follows: DTGVSQNPRHKITKRGQNVTFRCDPISEHNRLYWYRQTLGQGPEFLTYFQNEAQLEKSRLLSDRFSAERPKGSFSTLEIQRTEQGDSAMYLCASTEATSSFTDTQYFGPGTRLTVL.